This entry describes one T cell receptor (beta chain). Antigen specificity is unknown. The isolated RNA, all of it, was reverse transcribed, so expressed TCRB transcripts were what got sequenced. Clones were read by immunoSEQ multiplex PCR, and TCRdb kept only the in-frame ones, dropping some. The sample has some 360,000 clones, about 20% seen once; the top ten hold around 0.045%. Germline values: CDR1 SGHTA, CDR2 FQGNSA. The CDR3 consists of 14 residues. V was cut by 2 bases and J by 9 bases, with 14 bases left in between. The sample is drawn from a study of beta chain features in type 1 diabetes. On the study more broadly: In all, about 110 million sorted cells from all samples were analyzed. Whole-study findings and limits: TCRB CDR3s from Type 1 diabetes patients were moderately but significantly shorter in all four CD4+ subsets. Researchers caution that PCR might favor shorter templates, equally among patients and controls.

Staining for CD45RO/CCR7/CD25/CD127/CD95/CD27 allowed sorting of CD4+ naive, central memory, regulatory and stem cell-like memory cells. Sequencing was done on a sample of naive CD4+ T cells from blood. This chain joins TRBV7-2 and TRBJ2-4; D perhaps matches TRBD2 (6 bases). The TCR originated in a young woman in good health. The CDR3 region has the DNA TGTGCCAGCAGCTTAAGCGGGCGGAGGGGCATTCAGTACTTC. It encodes CASSLSGRRGIQYF.